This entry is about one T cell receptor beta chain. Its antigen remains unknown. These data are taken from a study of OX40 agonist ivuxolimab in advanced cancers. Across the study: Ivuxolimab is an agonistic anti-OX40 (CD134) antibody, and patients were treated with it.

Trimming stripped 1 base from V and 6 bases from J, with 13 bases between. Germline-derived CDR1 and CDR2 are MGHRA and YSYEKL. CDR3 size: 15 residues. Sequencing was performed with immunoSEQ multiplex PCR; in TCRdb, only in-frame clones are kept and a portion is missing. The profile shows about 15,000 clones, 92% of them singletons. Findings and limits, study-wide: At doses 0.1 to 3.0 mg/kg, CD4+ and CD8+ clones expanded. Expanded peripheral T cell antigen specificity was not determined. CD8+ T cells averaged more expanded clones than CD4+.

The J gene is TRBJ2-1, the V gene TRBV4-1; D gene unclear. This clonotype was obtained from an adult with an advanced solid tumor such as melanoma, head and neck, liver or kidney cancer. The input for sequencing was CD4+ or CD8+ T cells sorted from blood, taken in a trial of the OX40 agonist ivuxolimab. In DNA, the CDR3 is TGCGCCAGCAGCCAAGGGTCCTTCCCTTCCAATGAGCAGTTCTTC. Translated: CASSQGSFPSNEQFF.